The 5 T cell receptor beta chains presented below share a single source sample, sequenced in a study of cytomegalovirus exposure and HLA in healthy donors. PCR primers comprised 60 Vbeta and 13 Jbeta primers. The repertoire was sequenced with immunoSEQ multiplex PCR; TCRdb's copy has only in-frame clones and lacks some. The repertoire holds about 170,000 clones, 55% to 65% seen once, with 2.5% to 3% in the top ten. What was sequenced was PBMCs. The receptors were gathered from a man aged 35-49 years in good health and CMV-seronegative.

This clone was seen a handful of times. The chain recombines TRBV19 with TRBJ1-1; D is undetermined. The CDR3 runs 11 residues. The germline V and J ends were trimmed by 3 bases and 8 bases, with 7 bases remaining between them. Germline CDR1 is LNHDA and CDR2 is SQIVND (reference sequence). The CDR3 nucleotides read TGTGCCAGTAGTATTTATGGCGAAGCTTTCTTT. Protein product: CASSIYGEAFF. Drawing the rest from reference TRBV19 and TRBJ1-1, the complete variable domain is DGGITQSPKYLFRKEGQNVTLSCEQNLNHDAMYWYRQDPGQGLRLIYYSQIVNDFQKGDIAEGYSVSREKKESFPLTVTSAQKNPTAFYLCASSIYGEAFFGQGTRLTVV.

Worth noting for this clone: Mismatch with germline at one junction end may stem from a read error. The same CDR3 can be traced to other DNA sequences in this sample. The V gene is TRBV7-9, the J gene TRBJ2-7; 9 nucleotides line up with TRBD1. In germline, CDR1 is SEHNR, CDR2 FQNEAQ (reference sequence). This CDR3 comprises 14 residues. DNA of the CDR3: TGTTCCAGCAGCCTTCGACAGGGGGCCTACGAGCAGTACTTC. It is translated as CSSSLRQGAYEQYF.

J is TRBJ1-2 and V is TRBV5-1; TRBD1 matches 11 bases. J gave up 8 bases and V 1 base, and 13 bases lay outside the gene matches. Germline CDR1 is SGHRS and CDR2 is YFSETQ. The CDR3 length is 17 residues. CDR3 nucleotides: TGCGCCAGCAGCTTGTTGGGACAGGGGGAGACGCGTGTCGGCTACACCTTC. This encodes CASSLLGQGETRVGYTF.

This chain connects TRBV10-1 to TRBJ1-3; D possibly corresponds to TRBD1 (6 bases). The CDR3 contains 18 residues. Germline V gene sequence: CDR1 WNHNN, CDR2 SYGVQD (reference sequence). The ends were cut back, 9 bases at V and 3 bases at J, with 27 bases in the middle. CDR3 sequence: CASYPLRDRQACGNTIYF. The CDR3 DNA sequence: TGCGCCAGTTACCCCCTTCGAGACAGGCAAGCGTGTGGAAACACCATATATTTT.

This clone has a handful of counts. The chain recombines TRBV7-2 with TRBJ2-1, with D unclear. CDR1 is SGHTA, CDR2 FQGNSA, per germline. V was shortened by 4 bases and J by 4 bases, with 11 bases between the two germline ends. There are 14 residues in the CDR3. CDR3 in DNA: TGTGCCAGCAGCTCTGCGACACAATACAATGAGCAGTTCTTC. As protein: CASSSATQYNEQFF.